Considering frequency, the clone carrying this T cell receptor (beta chain) is medium-sized (0.01 to 0.1%). The data were obtained in a study of T cell clusters in autoimmune cytopenias. One tube held mixed TRB-A and TRB-B primer pools for touch-down PCR. From the multiplex PCR reads, TCRdb lists one entry per CDR3 protein and no DNA. The clone table shows under 8,500 distinct CDR3 sequences, with the ten largest holding 9.9%. TRB amplification used approximately 250 ng of peripheral blood genomic DNA. This CDR3 has 16 residues. Another study also made use of these data, one on T cell repertoires in aging, cancer and after chemotherapy. This second report adds: Healthy donor repertoires were recorded over several months to years and showed clear clonal overlap. Untreated cancer patients had significantly lower blood TCR diversity than age-matched healthy donors. Across the chemotherapy interval, each cancer cohort showed higher median generation probability, suggesting thymic rebound. The repertoire data cannot show anything about immunological memory following chemotherapy.

This sequence originates from a human donor in good health. The chain couples TRBV12-3 or TRBV12-4 to TRBJ2-3; without DNA, the TCRdb call of TRBD2 cannot be checked. Sequenced: peripheral blood. The CDR3: CASSSPSGVTSDTQYF.